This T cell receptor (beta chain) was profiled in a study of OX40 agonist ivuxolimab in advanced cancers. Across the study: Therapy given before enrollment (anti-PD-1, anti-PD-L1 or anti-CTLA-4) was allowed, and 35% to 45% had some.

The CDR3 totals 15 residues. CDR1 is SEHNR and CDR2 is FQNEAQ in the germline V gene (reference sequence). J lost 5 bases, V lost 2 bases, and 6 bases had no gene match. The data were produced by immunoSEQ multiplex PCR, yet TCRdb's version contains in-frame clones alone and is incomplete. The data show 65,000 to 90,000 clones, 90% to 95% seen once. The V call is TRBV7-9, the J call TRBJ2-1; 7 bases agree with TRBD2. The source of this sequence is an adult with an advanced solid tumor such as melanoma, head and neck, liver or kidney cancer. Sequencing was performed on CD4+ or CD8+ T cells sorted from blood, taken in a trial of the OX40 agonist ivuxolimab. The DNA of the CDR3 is TGTGCCAGCAGCTTAAGGGCGGGAGCTAACAATGAGCAGTTCTTC. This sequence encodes CASSLRAGANNEQFF.